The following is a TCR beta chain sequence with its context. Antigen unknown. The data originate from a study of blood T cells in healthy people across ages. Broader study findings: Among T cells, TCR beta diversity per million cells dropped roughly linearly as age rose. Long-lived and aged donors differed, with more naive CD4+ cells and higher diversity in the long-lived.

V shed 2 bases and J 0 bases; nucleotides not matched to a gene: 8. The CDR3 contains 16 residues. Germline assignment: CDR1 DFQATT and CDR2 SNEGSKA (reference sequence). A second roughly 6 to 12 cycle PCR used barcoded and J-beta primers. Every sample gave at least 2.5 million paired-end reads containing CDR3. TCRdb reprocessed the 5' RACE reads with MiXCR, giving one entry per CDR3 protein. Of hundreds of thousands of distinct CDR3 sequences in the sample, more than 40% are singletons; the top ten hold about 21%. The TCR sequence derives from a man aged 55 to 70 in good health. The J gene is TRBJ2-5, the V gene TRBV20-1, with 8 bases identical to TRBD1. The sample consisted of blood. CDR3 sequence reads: CSARPTGQAYQETQYF. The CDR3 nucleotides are TGCAGTGCTAGACCTACGGGACAGGCGTACCAAGAGACCCAGTACTTC.